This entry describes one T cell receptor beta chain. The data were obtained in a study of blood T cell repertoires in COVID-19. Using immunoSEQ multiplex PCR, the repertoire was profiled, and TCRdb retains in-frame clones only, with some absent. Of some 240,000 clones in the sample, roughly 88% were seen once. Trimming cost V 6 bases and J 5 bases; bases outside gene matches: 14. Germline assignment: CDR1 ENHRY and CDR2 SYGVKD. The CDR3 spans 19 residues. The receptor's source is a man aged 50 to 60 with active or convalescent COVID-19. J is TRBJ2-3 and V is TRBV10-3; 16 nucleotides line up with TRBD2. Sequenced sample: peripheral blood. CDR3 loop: CAIRTGLAGGLSGGDTQYF. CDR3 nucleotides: TGTGCCATCAGAACGGGACTAGCGGGAGGGCTGAGCGGGGGAGATACGCAGTATTTT.